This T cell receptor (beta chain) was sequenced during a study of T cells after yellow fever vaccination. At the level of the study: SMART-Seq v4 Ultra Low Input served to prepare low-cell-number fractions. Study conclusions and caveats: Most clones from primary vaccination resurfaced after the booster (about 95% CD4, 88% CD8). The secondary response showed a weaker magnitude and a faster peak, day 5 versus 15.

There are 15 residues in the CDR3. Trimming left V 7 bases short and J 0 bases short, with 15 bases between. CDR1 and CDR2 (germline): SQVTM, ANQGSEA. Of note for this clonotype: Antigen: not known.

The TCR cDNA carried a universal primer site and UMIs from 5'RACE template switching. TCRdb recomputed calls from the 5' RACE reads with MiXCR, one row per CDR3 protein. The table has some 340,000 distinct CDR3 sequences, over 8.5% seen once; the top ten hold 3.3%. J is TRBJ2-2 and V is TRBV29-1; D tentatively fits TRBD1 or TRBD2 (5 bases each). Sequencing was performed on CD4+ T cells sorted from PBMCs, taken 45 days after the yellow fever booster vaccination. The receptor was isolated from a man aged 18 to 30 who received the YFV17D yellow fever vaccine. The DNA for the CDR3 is TGCAGCGCGAGAGGGGTAAATCCGAACACCGGGGAGCTGTTTTTT. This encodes CSARGVNPNTGELFF.